This T cell receptor (beta chain) was retrieved from a study of blood T cell repertoires in COVID-19 (dated by TCRdb to 2018 to 2021). Broadly, across the study: Samples covering the acute and convalescent phases of COVID-19 were provided by collaborators in the United States, Italy and Spain. The prospective study material was composed of cDNA or gDNA derived from T cells, B-cell-depleted T cells, or PBMCs. Deeply sampled blood TCRbeta repertoires from subjects exposed to, actively infected with, or recovered from COVID-19 were included in the dataset. The repertoires were released in a freely available public database intended as a resource for research on the immune response to SARS-CoV-2. Samples came from the ongoing ImmuneRACE study (first 160 participants) plus 1,254 subjects from 6 global collaborators. Sample metadata almost always included a de-identified subject ID, COVID-19 status, age in years and sex. Where available, HLA class I and class II types were obtained from metadata supplied by the sample provider rather than from assay-based typing.

TCRbeta CDR3 regions were amplified from genomic DNA using the immunoSEQ Assay, a bias-controlled multiplex PCR. The original pipeline was this. The number of nucleated cells in each sample was estimated by amplification of reference gene primers within the assay. To quantify the absolute abundance of each unique TCRbeta CDR3 rearrangement, sequence reads were collapsed and filtered. For each sample, productive Simpson clonality was calculated as the square root of Simpson's diversity index across productive rearrangements. Entries here come from immuneACCESS through TCRdb and include only in-frame sequences with V and J called. Some clones fail to appear in such tables; in the studies checked, an unresolved V gene covers under half of the shortfall, and the cause of the remainder is unknown. Clone size and the V and J calls come from that table; the DNA yielded D and trimming. The sample records about 240,000 clones, roughly 80% of which are singletons. The leading ten clones occupy 3.4% of the sample.

The germline V gene (reference sequence) sets CDR1 to WNHNN and CDR2 to SYGVQD. The germline V and J ends show losses of 8 bases and 4 bases respectively, and no gene match explains 4 bases of the junction. There are 15 amino acids in the CDR3, from cysteine to phenylalanine inclusive. The only DNA kept is the CDR3, 45 bases in frame from the first base. Worth noting for this clone: The antigen this receptor binds is unknown. No qualities accompany the bases; no much larger clone lies one base away.

What the authors observed across the whole study: Clinical and demographic metadata were provided uncurated, with the amount varying by source and participant.

Collaborating institutions collected whole blood in K2EDTA tubes following their own protocols. For TCRbeta analysis, collaborators shipped samples as frozen whole blood, isolated PBMCs, or DNA extracted from either of those sample types. The receptor's source is a woman aged 18-30 years with acute or convalescent COVID-19. Source material: peripheral blood. This chain is built from TRBV10-1 and TRBJ2-2, and TRBD2 aligns with 13 junction nucleotides. The DNA sequence reads TGCGCCAGCCGAAGACTAGCGGGAGGCACCGGGGAGCTGTTTTTT. Its protein is CASRRLAGGTGELFF.